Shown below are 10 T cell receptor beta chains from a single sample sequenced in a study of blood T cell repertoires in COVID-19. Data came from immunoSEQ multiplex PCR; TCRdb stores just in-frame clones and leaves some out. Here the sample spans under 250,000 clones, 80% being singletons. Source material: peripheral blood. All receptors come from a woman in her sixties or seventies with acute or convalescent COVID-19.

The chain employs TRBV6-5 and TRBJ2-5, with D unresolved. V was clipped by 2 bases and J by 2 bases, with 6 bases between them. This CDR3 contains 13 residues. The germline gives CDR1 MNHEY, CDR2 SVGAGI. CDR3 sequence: CASSYDMQETQYF. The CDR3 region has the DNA TGTGCCAGCAGTTACGACATGCAAGAGACCCAGTACTTC.

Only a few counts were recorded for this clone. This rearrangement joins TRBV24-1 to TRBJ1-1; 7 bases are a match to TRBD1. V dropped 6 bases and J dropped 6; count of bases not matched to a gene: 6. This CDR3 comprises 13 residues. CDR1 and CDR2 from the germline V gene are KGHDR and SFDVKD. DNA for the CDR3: TGTGCCACCAGTCGAAACACAGGGGCTGAAGCTTTCTTT. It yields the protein CATSRNTGAEAFF.

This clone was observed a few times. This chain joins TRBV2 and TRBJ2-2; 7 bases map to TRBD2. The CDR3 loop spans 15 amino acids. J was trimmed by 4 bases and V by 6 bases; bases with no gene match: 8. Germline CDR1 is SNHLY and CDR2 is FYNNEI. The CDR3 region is CASSLRGSSTGELFF. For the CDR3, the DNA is TGTGCCAGCAGCCTTCGCGGGAGTAGCACCGGGGAGCTGTTTTTT.

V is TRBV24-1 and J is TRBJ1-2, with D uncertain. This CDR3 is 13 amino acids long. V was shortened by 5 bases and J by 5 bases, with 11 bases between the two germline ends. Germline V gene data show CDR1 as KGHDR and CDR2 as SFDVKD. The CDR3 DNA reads TGTGCCACCAGTGTAAATAACGGGTATGGCTACACCTTC. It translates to CATSVNNGYGYTF.

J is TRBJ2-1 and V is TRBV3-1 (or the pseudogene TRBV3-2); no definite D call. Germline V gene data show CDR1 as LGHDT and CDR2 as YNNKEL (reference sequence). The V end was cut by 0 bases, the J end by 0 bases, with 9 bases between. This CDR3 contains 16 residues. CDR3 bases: TGTGCCAGCAGCCAAGAGAGGCAGAGCTCCTACAATGAGCAGTTCTTC. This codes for CASSQERQSSYNEQFF.

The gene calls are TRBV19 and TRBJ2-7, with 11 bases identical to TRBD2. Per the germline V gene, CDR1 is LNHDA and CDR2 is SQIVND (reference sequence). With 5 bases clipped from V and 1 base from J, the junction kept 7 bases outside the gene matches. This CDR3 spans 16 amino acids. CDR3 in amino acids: CASSETSGTGSYEQYF. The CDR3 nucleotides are TGTGCCAGTAGTGAGACTAGCGGGACAGGGTCCTACGAGCAGTACTTC.

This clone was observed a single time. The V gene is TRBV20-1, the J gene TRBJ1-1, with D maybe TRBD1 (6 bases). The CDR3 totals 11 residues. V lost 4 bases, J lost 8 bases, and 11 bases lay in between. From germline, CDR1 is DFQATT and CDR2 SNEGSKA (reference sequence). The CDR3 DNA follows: TGCAGTGCTATTGCCAGGGGCGAAGCTTTCTTT. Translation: CSAIARGEAFF.

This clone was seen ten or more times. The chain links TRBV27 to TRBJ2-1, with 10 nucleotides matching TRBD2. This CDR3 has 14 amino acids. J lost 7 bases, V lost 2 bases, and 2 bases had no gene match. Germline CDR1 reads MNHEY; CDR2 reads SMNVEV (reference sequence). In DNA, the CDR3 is TGTGCCAGCAGTTTACATAGCGGGAGGAATGAGCAGTTCTTC. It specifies CASSLHSGRNEQFF.

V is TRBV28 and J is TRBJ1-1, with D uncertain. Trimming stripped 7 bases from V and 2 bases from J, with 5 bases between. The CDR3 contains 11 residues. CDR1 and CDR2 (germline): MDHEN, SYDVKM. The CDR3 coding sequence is TGTGCCAGCACCAGTAACACTGAAGCTTTCTTT. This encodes CASTSNTEAFF.

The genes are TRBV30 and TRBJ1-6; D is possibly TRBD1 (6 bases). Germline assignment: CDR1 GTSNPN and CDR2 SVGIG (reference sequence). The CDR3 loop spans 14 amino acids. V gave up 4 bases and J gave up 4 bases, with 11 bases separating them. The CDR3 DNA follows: TGTGCCTGGAACCGGCAGGGGTATAATTCACCCCTCCACTTT. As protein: CAWNRQGYNSPLHF.